This passage covers 20 T cell receptor beta chains from one sample sequenced in a study of regulatory T cells in long-lasting Graves disease. CDR3 regions were amplified by Arm-PCR using iRepertoire HTBI primers to build TCR beta libraries. TCRdb re-derived calls from the multiplex PCR reads in MiXCR, one entry per CDR3 protein. The sample holds about 530,000 distinct CDR3 sequences; around 16% are singletons and the top ten take 25%. Time point given: newly diagnosed GD, antithyroid drugs for less than 3 months. Making the TCR library involved RNA that had been extracted from PBMCs. The sample also formed part of further work on T cells in Graves' hyperthyroidism and ophthalmopathy.

Source: peripheral blood mononuclear cells (PBMCs), taken at new diagnosis, from a patient treated with antithyroid drugs. These receptors all come from a woman between 40 and 65 years old with Graves disease.

The chain couples TRBV30 to TRBJ2-3; D is unclear. Trimming removed 1 base from V and 0 bases from J, with 2 bases in between. Germline V gene lookup returns CDR1 GTSNPN and CDR2 SVGIG (reference sequence). This CDR3 has 12 residues. CDR3 sequence (DNA): TGTGCCTGGAGTGGGAGCACAGATACGCAGTATTTT. Translating it yields CAWSGSTDTQYF.

This clonotype was found many times. The CDR3 region has the DNA TGTGCCAGCAGCCAAGTTATTGGTCAGCCCCAGCATTTT. It encodes CASSQVIGQPQHF. The V gene is TRBV3-1, the J gene TRBJ1-5; D is unresolved. The CDR3 is 13 amino acids. Trimming removed 1 base from V and 6 bases from J, with 7 bases in between. The germline V gene has CDR1 LGHDT and CDR2 YNNKEL (reference sequence). Together with reference TRBV3-1 and TRBJ1-5, the CDR3 gives the full variable domain: DTAVSQTPKYLVTQMGNDKSIKCEQNLGHDTMYWYKQDSKKFLKIMFSYNNKELIINETVPNRFSPKSPDKAHLNLHINSLELGDSAVYFCASSQVIGQPQHFGDGTRLSIL.

This clonotype was detected a few times. The V and J genes are TRBV14 and TRBJ1-1; D remains ambiguous. Germline V CDR1 and CDR2: SGHDN, FVKESK. V dropped 1 base and J dropped 8 bases, with 17 bases sitting between them. There are 15 residues in the CDR3. DNA for the CDR3: TGTGCCAGCAGCCAAGGGGGAACAGCCCTAGCCGAAGCTTTCTTT. Translated, it gives CASSQGGTALAEAFF.

This clonotype was seen repeatedly, ten times or more. The gene calls are TRBV5-4 and TRBJ2-5; TRBD1 is a possible D gene (6 bases). CDR1 and CDR2 from the germline V gene are SGHNT and YYREEE (reference sequence). The V end lost 4 bases, the J end lost 5 bases, and 12 bases lay between the germline ends. The CDR3 loop spans 13 amino acids. The DNA of the CDR3 is TGTGCCAGCAGCGTAAAGGGGGTTGAGACCCAGTACTTC. Encoded protein: CASSVKGVETQYF.

This clonotype has more than one count but fewer than ten. The CDR3: CASSRRGGQDTDTQYF. In DNA form, the CDR3 reads TGTGCCAGCAGCCGTCGGGGGGGACAGGACACAGATACGCAGTATTTT. V and J are TRBV7-6 and TRBJ2-3; perhaps D is TRBD1 or TRBD2 (8 bases each). In germline, CDR1 is SGHVS, CDR2 FNYEAQ. Trimming shortened V by 5 bases and J by 2 bases, and 17 bases separated the two germline ends. The CDR3 loop spans 16 amino acids.

At least ten counts were recorded for this clonotype. The chain couples TRBV27 to TRBJ1-1, with no clear D. This CDR3 has 16 amino acids. V lost 3 bases and J lost 4, with 18 bases in between. Germline CDR1 and CDR2: MNHEY and SMNVEV (reference sequence). CDR3 in DNA: TGTGCCAGCAGTTTTAGTTTGGGAGTACGGCGCACTGAAGCTTTCTTT. Residues: CASSFSLGVRRTEAFF.

This chain links TRBV19 with TRBJ1-4; 7 bases fit TRBD1. J was trimmed by 6 bases and V by 7 bases; bases with no gene match: 11. The CDR3 is made up of 15 amino acids. Germline V gives CDR1 LNHDA, CDR2 SQIVND (reference sequence). CDR3 region: CASTLQGDGHEKLFF. As DNA, the CDR3 is TGTGCCAGTACTCTGCAGGGGGATGGACATGAAAAACTGTTTTTT.

The rearrangement joins TRBV29-1 to TRBJ2-2; a possible D gene is TRBD1 (5 bases). Between the trimmed V and J ends, which lost 7 bases and 0 bases, there was a span of 9 bases. The CDR3 runs 13 residues. Germline CDR1 SQVTM, CDR2 ANQGSEA. The CDR3 DNA reads as TGCAGCGGGGGCCATTCGAACACCGGGGAGCTGTTTTTT. It is translated as CSGGHSNTGELFF.

There are many counts of this clonotype. V and J are TRBV12-5 and TRBJ2-1, with unresolved D. The germline V gene encodes CDR1 LGHNT and CDR2 FRNRAP. The ends were cut back, 0 bases at V and 5 bases at J, with 17 bases in the middle. The CDR3 contains 17 residues. The CDR3 DNA sequence: TGTGCTAGTGGTTTGGTGGGGTTTTCGTACAGTAACAATGAGCAGTTCTTC. Protein: CASGLVGFSYSNNEQFF.

The chain has TRBV3-1 and TRBJ2-7; D remains unclear. The length of the CDR3 is 15 residues. Germline lookup yields CDR1 LGHDT and CDR2 YNNKEL (reference sequence). Trimming removed 3 bases from V and 3 bases from J, with 15 bases in between. CDR3 sequence (DNA): TGTGCCAGCAGCCAGACGACGGGCTTTATCTACGAGCAGTACTTC. Amino acid sequence: CASSQTTGFIYEQYF.

The rearrangement joins TRBV7-9 to TRBJ2-3; 9 bases align to TRBD2. Trimming removed 2 bases from V and 5 bases from J; junction bases left unmatched: 8. Germline values: CDR1 SEHNR, CDR2 FQNEAQ (reference sequence). The CDR3 spans 16 residues. The chain's CDR3 is CASSLTSGGPGDTQYF. The DNA for the CDR3 is TGTGCCAGCAGCTTAACCAGCGGGGGGCCGGGAGATACGCAGTATTTT.

This clonotype was recorded a few times. The chain recombines TRBV5-1 with TRBJ1-1; TRBD1 matches 8 bases. This CDR3 region has 15 residues. Germline values: CDR1 SGHRS, CDR2 YFSETQ. V lost 6 bases and J lost 1; bases outside the gene matches: 8. The CDR3 here is CASNSPGTGNTEAFF. DNA of the CDR3: TGCGCCAGCAACTCCCCGGGGACAGGGAACACTGAAGCTTTCTTT.

The sample holds many counts of this clonotype. The chain joins TRBV7-8 to TRBJ2-5, with 13 nucleotides matching TRBD2. Germline-derived CDR1 and CDR2 are SGHVS and FQNEAQ. J lost 3 bases, V lost 5 bases, and 9 bases had no gene match. The CDR3 runs 17 residues. CDR3 residues: CASSLYGLAGVEETQYF. The CDR3 DNA reads TGTGCCAGCAGCCTATATGGACTAGCGGGGGTCGAAGAGACCCAGTACTTC. Variable domain in full (rest from reference TRBV7-8 and TRBJ2-5): GAGVSQSPRYKVAKRGQDVALRCDPISGHVSLFWYQQALGQGPEFLTYFQNEAQLDKSGLPSDRFFAERPEGSVSTLKIQRTQQEDSAVYLCASSLYGLAGVEETQYFGPGTRLLVL.

The chain joins TRBV7-9 to TRBJ2-2, with a tentative D call TRBD1 (6 bases). V was shortened by 6 bases and J by 8 bases, with 13 bases between the two germline ends. There are 13 residues in the CDR3. The germline V gene has CDR1 SEHNR and CDR2 FQNEAQ (reference sequence). CDR3 residues: CASRQGIAGELFF. The CDR3 DNA is TGTGCCAGCAGGCAGGGGATAGCAGGGGAGCTGTTTTTT.

This clonotype was counted at least ten times. The gene calls are TRBV6-2 or TRBV6-3 and TRBJ1-2; perhaps TRBD1 as D (5 bases). The CDR3 loop spans 14 amino acids. Germline CDR1 is MNHEY and CDR2 is SVGEGT. The V gene lost 0 bases and the J gene lost 6 bases, with 11 bases spanning the gap. The CDR3 sequence: CASSYSQGQHGYTF. CDR3 DNA: TGTGCCAGCAGTTACTCGCAGGGTCAACATGGCTACACCTTC.

Worth noting for this clonotype: This may be a read error: a much more frequent sequence differs by one nucleotide. CDR3 in amino acids: CASSLEPAGVRETQYF. DNA of the CDR3: TGTGCCAGCAGTTTAGAACCAGCGGGAGTGCGGGAGACCCAGTACTTC. The rearrangement uses TRBV28 and TRBJ2-5, with 8 nucleotides matching TRBD2. V lost 2 bases and J lost 5; bases outside the gene matches: 10. CDR1 and CDR2 from the germline V gene are MDHEN and SYDVKM. The CDR3 runs 16 residues.

The J gene is TRBJ2-3, the V gene TRBV9; D is perhaps TRBD2 (6 bases). CDR1 is SGDLS and CDR2 is YYNGEE in the germline V gene. V lost 4 bases and J lost 5, with 14 bases in between. There are 14 residues in the CDR3. This CDR3 reads CASSSRPEGDTQYF. Here the CDR3 DNA reads TGTGCCAGCAGCTCCCGTCCGGAGGGAGATACGCAGTATTTT.

V and J are TRBV5-6 and TRBJ1-1; D might be TRBD1 (6 bases). This CDR3 has 13 amino acids. Germline CDR1 SGHDT, CDR2 YYEEEE. V lost 3 bases and J 6 bases, leaving 12 bases between the germline ends. The CDR3 DNA sequence: TGTGCCAGCAGCTGGGGACATGTTCCTGAAGCTTTCTTT. Translated: CASSWGHVPEAFF.

The V call is TRBV30, the J call TRBJ2-2; no clear D. The CDR3 is 14 amino acids. The V and J ends lost 0 bases and 5 bases respectively, with 10 bases between them. The germline CDR1 and CDR2 sequences are GTSNPN and SVGIG (reference sequence). The CDR3 loop is CAWSVIPLTGELFF. In nucleotides, the CDR3 is TGTGCCTGGAGTGTAATTCCCTTGACCGGGGAGCTGTTTTTT.

The V gene is TRBV15, the J gene TRBJ2-7; the D is unclear. The assigned J gene may be wrong: the sequence end matches TRBJ2-5 better. This CDR3 has 14 residues. Germline V CDR1 and CDR2: LNHNV, YYDKDF (reference sequence). The CDR3 DNA reads TGTGCCACCAGCAGACCAGAGTACCAAGAGACCCAGTACTTC. Its translation: CATSRPEYQETQYF.